What follows are 10 T cell receptor beta chains derived from one specimen sequenced in a study of blood T cell repertoires in COVID-19 (dated by TCRdb to the early 2020s). The library was produced with the immunoSEQ multiplex PCR assay. This is the immuneACCESS table as TCRdb keeps it, with only in-frame sequences that have V and J called. A part of the clones is gone; compared with another copy, unresolved V genes explain less than half, and the rest is unexplained. The sample table lists under 100,000 clones, 75% to 85% of them with a count of one. In total, the top ten clones hold about a third of the sample. Sequences were obtained from peripheral blood. The receptors originated from a man aged 60 to 75 with COVID-19, enrolled during active disease.

The J gene is TRBJ2-1, the V gene TRBV5-5; D may be TRBD2 (5 bases). CDR3 size: 15 residues. The V gene's germline CDR1 is SGHKS and CDR2 YYEKEE (reference sequence). Trimming pared 4 bases from V and 0 bases from J, leaving 11 bases between. The CDR3 DNA is TGTGCCAGCAGCGTGACGGGGAGCTCCTACAATGAGCAGTTCTTC. Translation: CASSVTGSSYNEQFF.

The chain employs TRBV6-5 and TRBJ2-1, with a possible D match to TRBD1 (5 bases). V was clipped by 6 bases and J by 5 bases, with 11 bases between them. This CDR3 contains 13 residues. The germline V gene has CDR1 MNHEY and CDR2 SVGAGI. As DNA, the CDR3 is TGTGCCAGCAGGGCCTCAGGGAACAATGAGCAGTTCTTC. Its translation is CASRASGNNEQFF.

This clone was picked up one time. This chain connects TRBV5-1 to TRBJ2-1; 13 bases match TRBD2. V dropped 5 bases and J dropped 6; count of bases not matched to a gene: 8. The CDR3 has 16 residues. Germline V gene sequence: CDR1 SGHRS, CDR2 YFSETQ. DNA for the CDR3: TGCGCCAGCAGGCGCCCGGGACTAGCGGGAAGCAATGAGCAGTTCTTC. Amino acid sequence: CASRRPGLAGSNEQFF.

This clone was counted a few times. V and J are TRBV7-9 and TRBJ1-1; 8 positions match TRBD1. The CDR3 covers 14 residues. Germline V lookup: CDR1 SEHNR, CDR2 FQNEAQ (reference sequence). The trim removed 5 bases at V and 7 bases at J, leaving 9 bases unmatched. CDR3 sequence (DNA): TGTGCCAGCAGCGTACAACAGGGGGGGCTTGAAGCTTTCTTT. Protein: CASSVQQGGLEAFF.

This rearrangement joins TRBV4-1 to TRBJ1-3; 12 bases are shared with TRBD1. Per germline, CDR1 MGHRA and CDR2 YSYEKL. There are 17 residues in the CDR3. V gave up 1 base and J gave up 3 bases; unmatched junction bases: 4. The DNA for the CDR3 is TGCGCCAGCAGCCAAGGGGACAGGGGGCTGAGTGGAAACACCATATATTTT. This codes for CASSQGDRGLSGNTIYF.

The J gene is TRBJ2-5, the V gene TRBV6-5; D gene uncertain. CDR1 and CDR2 (germline): MNHEY, SVGAGI. Trimming took off 5 bases at V and 2 bases at J, with 6 bases between the two ends. This CDR3 has 12 amino acids. The chain's CDR3 is CASSRTQETQYF. CDR3 DNA: TGTGCCAGCAGTCGCACACAAGAGACCCAGTACTTC.

This sequence joins TRBV3-1 (or the pseudogene TRBV3-2) and TRBJ2-7, with 11 bases lining up with TRBD1. Germline lookup yields CDR1 LGHDT and CDR2 YNNKEL (reference sequence). The CDR3 has 17 amino acids. V shed 1 base, J shed 13 bases, and the junction held 18 bases outside the gene matches. Here the CDR3 DNA reads TGTGCCAGCAGCCAAGGGGACAGGGGGTTTAGGCGGCTAGAACAATACTTC. Amino acids: CASSQGDRGFRRLEQYF.

In its sample, this clone was seen once. This chain joins TRBV10-3 and TRBJ2-7, with 9 bases that match TRBD2. The CDR3 consists of 17 residues. Germline V gene data show CDR1 as ENHRY and CDR2 as SYGVKD. J was trimmed by 2 bases and V by 3 bases; bases with no gene match: 11. The CDR3 DNA reads TGTGCCATCAGTGATCGGCTAGCGGGACTGCTTACCTACGAGCAGTACTTC. It specifies CAISDRLAGLLTYEQYF.

This clone was recorded once. The chain couples TRBV5-1 to TRBJ2-1, with D possibly matching TRBD2 (5 bases). CDR3 length: 13 amino acids. The germline V gene encodes CDR1 SGHRS and CDR2 YFSETQ. Trimming cost V 3 bases and J 5 bases, with 9 bases left between them. CDR3 loop: CASSSPGDNEQFF. CDR3 DNA sequence: TGCGCCAGCAGCTCCCCCGGGGACAATGAGCAGTTCTTC.

This clone has just a few counts. The chain couples TRBV6-2 or TRBV6-3 to TRBJ1-2, with TRBD1 matching 8 bases. V trimming: 5 bases; J trimming: 8 bases; junction bases outside the gene matches: 4. CDR1 MNHEY and CDR2 SVGEGT come from the germline V gene. The CDR3 covers 12 residues. CDR3 coding DNA: TGTGCCAGCAGTCCCAGGGGGCACGGCTACACCTTC. Translating gives CASSPRGHGYTF.